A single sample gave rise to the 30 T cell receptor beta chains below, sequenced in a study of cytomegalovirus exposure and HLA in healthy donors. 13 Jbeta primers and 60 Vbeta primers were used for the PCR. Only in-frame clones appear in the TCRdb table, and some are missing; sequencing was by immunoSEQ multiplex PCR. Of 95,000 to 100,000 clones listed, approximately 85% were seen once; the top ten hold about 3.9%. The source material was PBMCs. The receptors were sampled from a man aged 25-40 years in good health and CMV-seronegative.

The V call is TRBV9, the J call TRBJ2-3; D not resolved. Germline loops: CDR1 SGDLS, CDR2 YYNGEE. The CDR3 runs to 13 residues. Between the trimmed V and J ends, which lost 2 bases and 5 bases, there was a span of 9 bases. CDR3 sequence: CASSVRARDTQYF. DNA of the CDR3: TGTGCCAGCAGCGTTAGAGCTAGAGATACGCAGTATTTT. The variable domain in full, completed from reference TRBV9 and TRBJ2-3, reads DSGVTQTPKHLITATGQRVTLRCSPRSGDLSVYWYQQSLDQGLQFLIQYYNGEERAKGNILERFSAQQFPDLHSELNLSSLELGDSALYFCASSVRARDTQYFGPGTRLTVL.

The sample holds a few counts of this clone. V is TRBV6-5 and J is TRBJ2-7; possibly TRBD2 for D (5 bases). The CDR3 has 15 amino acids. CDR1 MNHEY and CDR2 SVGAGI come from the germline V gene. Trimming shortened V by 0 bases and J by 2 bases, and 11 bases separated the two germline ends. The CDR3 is CASSYSVGVPYEQYF. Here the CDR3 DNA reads TGTGCCAGCAGTTACTCAGTGGGAGTCCCCTACGAGCAGTACTTC.

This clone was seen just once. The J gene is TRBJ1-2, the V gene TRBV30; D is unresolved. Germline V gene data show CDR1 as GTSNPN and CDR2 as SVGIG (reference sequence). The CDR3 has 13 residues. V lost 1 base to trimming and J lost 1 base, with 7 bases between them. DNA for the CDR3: TGTGCCTGGAGTGAATTACTTAACTATGGCTACACCTTC. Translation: CAWSELLNYGYTF. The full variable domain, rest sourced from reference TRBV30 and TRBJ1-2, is SQTIHQWPATLVQPVGSPLSLECTVEGTSNPNLYWYRQAAGRGLQLLFYSVGIGQISSEVPQNLSASRPQDRQFILSSKKLLLSDSGFYLCAWSELLNYGYTFGSGTRLTVV.

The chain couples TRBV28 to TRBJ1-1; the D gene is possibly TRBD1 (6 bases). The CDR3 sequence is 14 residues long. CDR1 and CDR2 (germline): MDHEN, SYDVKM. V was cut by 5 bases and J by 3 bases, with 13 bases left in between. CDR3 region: CASSLTGIHTEAFF. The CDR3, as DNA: TGTGCCAGCAGTCTTACAGGGATCCACACTGAAGCTTTCTTT.

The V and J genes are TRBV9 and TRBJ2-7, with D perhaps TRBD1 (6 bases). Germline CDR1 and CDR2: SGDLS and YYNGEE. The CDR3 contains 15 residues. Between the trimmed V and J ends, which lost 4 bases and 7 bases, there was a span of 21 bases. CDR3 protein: CASSLRGSDVEEQYF. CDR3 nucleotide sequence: TGTGCCAGCAGCCTGAGGGGGAGCGACGTTGAAGAGCAGTACTTC.

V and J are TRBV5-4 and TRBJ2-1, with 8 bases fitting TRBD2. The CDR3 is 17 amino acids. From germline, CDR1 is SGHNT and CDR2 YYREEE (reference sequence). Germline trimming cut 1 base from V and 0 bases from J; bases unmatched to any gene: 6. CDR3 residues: CASSLIRREDSYNEQFF. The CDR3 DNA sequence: TGTGCCAGCAGCTTGATTAGGCGGGAGGACTCCTACAATGAGCAGTTCTTC.

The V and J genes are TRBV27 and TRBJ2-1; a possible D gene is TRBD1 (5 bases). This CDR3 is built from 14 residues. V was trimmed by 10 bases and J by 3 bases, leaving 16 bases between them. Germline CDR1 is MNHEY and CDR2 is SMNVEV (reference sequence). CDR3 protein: CATSPNDSYNEQFF. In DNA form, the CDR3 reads TGTGCCACCTCACCGAATGACAGCTACAATGAGCAGTTCTTC.

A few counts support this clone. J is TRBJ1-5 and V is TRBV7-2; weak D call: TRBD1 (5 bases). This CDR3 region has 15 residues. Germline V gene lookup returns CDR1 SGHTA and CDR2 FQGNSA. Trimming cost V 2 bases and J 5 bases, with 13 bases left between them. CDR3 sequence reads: CASSLSSTGYQPQHF. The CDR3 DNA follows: TGTGCCAGCAGCTTAAGTAGTACAGGCTATCAGCCCCAGCATTTT. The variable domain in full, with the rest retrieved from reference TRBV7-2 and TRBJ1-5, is GAGVSQSPSNKVTEKGKDVELRCDPISGHTALYWYRQSLGQGLEFLIYFQGNSAPDKSGLPSDRFSAERTGGSVSTLTIQRTQQEDSAVYLCASSLSSTGYQPQHFGDGTRLSIL.

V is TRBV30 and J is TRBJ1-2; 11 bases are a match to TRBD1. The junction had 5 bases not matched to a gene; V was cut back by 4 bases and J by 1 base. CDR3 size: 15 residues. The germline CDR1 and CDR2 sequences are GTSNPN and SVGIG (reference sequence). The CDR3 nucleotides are TGTGCCTGGATGGGGACAGGGGGTATTAACTATGGCTACACCTTC. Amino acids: CAWMGTGGINYGYTF.

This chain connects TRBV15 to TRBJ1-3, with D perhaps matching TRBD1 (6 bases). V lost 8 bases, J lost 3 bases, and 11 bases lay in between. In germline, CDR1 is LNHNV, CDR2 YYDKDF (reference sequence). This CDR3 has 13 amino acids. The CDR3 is CATSRTVGNTIYF. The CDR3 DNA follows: TGTGCCACCTCTCGGACAGTTGGAAACACCATATATTTT.

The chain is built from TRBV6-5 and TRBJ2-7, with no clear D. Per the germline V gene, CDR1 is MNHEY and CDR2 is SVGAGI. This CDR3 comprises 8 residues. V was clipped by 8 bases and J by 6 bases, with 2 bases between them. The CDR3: CASLEQYF. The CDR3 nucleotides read TGTGCCAGCCTCGAGCAGTACTTC.

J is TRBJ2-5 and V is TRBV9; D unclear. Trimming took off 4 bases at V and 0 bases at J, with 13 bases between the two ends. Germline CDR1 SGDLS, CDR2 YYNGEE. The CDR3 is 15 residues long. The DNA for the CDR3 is TGTGCCAGCAGCCTCACGGTACGGGACCAAGAGACCCAGTACTTC. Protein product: CASSLTVRDQETQYF.

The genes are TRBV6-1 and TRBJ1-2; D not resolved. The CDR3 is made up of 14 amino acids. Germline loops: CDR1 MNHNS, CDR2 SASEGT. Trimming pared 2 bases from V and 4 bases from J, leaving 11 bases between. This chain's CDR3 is CASSESWQSYGYTF. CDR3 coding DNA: TGTGCCAGCAGTGAAAGTTGGCAATCCTATGGCTACACCTTC.

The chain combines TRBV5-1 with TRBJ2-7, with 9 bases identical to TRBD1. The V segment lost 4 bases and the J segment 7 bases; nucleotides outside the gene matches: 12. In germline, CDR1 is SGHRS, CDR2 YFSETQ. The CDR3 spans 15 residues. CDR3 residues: CASSITGTGTGEQYF. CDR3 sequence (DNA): TGCGCCAGCAGCATAACCGGGACAGGGACGGGAGAGCAGTACTTC.

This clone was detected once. The CDR3: CASSSPTPGTGGDEQFF. The DNA for the CDR3 is TGTGCCAGCAGCTCACCTACCCCCGGGACAGGGGGGGATGAGCAGTTCTTC. The chain couples TRBV25-1 to TRBJ2-1; the match to TRBD1 covers 11 bases. V was pared by 6 bases and J by 8 bases, with 15 bases of the junction left unmatched. Per germline, CDR1 MGHDK and CDR2 SYGVNS. This CDR3 comprises 17 residues.

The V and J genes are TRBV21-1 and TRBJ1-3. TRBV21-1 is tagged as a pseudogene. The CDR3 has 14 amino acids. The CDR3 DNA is TGTGCCAGCAGCGGAGATTTTGCTGGAAACACCATATATTTT. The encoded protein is CASSGDFAGNTIYF.

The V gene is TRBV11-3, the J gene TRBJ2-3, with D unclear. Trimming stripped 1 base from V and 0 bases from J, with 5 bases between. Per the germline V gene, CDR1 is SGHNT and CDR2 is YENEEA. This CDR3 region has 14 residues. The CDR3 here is CASSLVASTDTQYF. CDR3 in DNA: TGTGCCAGCAGCTTAGTTGCGAGCACAGATACGCAGTATTTT. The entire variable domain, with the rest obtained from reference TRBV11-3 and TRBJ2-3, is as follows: EAGVVQSPRYKIIEKKQPVAFWCNPISGHNTLYWYLQNLGQGPELLIRYENEEAVDDSQLPKDRFSAERLKGVDSTLKIQPAELGDSAVYLCASSLVASTDTQYFGPGTRLTVL.

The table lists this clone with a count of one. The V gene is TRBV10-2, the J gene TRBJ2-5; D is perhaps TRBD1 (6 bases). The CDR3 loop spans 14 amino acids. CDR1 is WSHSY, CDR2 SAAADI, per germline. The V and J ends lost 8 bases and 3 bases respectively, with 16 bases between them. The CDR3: CASSHGAGEETQYF. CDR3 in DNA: TGCGCCAGCTCCCACGGTGCAGGGGAAGAGACCCAGTACTTC.

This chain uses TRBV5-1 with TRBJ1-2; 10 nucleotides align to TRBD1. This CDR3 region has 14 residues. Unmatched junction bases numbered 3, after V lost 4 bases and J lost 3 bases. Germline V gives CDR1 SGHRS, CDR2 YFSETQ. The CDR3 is CASSQTGGHYGYTF. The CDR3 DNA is TGCGCCAGCAGCCAGACAGGGGGCCACTATGGCTACACCTTC.

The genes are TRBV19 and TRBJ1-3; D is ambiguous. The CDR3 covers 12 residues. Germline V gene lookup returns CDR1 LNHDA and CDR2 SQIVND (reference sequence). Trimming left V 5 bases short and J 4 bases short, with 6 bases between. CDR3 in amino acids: CASSLRGNTIYF. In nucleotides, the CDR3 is TGTGCCAGTAGTCTTCGGGGAAACACCATATATTTT.

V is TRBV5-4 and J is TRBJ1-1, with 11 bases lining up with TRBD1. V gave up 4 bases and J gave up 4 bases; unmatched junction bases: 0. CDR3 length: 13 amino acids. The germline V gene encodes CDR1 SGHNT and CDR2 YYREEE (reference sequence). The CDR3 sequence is CASSGTGGTEAFF. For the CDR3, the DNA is TGTGCCAGCAGCGGGACAGGGGGCACTGAAGCTTTCTTT.

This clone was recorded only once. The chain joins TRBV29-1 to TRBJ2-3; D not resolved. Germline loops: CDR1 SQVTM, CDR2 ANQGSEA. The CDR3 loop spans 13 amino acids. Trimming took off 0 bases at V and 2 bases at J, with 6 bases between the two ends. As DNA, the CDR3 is TGCAGCGTTGAAGACACCTACACAGATACGCAGTATTTT. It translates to CSVEDTYTDTQYF.

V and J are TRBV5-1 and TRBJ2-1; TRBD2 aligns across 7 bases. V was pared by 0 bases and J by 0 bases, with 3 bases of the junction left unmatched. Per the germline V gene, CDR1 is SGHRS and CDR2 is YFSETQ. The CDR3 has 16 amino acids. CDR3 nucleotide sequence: TGCGCCAGCAGCTTGGGTGCTAGCGGCTCCTACAATGAGCAGTTCTTC. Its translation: CASSLGASGSYNEQFF.

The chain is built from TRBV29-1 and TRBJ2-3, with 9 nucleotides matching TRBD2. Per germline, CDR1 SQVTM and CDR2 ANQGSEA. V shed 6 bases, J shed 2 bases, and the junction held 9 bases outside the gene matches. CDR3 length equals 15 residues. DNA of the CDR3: TGCAGCGTGACCCGGACTAGCGCGAACACAGATACGCAGTATTTT. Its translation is CSVTRTSANTDTQYF.

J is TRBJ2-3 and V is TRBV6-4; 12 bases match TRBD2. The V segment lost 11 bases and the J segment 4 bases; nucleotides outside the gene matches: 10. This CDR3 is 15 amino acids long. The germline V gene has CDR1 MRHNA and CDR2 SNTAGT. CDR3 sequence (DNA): TGTGCCGGAGGGACTAGCGGGTTCTCCTCAGATACGCAGTATTTT. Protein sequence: CAGGTSGFSSDTQYF.

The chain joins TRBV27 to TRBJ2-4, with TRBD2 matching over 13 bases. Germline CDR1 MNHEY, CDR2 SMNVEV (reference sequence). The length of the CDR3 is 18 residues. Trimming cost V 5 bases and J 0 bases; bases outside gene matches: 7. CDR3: CASSPGTSGTLAKNIQYF. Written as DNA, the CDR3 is TGTGCCAGCAGTCCCGGGACTAGCGGGACTCTAGCCAAAAACATTCAGTACTTC.

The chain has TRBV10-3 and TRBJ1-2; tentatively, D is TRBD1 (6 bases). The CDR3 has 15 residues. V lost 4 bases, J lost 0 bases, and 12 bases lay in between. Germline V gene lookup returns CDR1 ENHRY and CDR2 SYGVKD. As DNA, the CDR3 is TGTGCCATCAGTGGCAAACAGGGAGCTAACTATGGCTACACCTTC. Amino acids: CAISGKQGANYGYTF.

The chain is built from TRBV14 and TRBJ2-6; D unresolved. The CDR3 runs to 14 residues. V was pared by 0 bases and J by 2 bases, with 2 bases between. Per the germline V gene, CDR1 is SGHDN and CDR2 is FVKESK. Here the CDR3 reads CASSQDTGANVLTF. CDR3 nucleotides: TGTGCCAGCAGCCAAGATACTGGGGCCAACGTCCTGACTTTC.

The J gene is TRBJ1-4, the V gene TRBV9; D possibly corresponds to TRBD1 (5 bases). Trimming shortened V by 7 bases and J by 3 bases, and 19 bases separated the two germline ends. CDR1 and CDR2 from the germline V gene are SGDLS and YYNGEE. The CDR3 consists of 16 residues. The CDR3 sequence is CASSRGRFAANEKLFF. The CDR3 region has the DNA TGTGCCAGCTCCCGGGGGAGGTTTGCGGCTAATGAAAAACTGTTTTTT.

The CDR3 DNA reads as TGTGCCAGCAGCCTCGGACAGGGGGCGTTAACCGGGGAGCTGTTTTTT. Protein sequence: CASSLGQGALTGELFF. The chain recombines TRBV6-6 with TRBJ2-2, with TRBD1 matching 11 bases. Germline lookup yields CDR1 MNHNY and CDR2 SVGAGI (reference sequence). The CDR3 is 16 residues long. V was clipped by 6 bases and J by 5 bases; unmatched bases: 8.